This T cell receptor (beta chain) was documented in a study of T cells in tumors after PD-1 blockade. Study results and limitations: Clonal replacement was seen across treatment, not between pre-treatment samples.

Details on this clone: The antigen is undetermined.

Input was roughly 550 ng to 6,004 ng of genomic DNA from tumor or blood. Measured with immunoSEQ multiplex PCR; TCRdb has only the in-frame clones, and not every one. The sample has 13,000 to 15,000 clones, roughly two thirds seen once. Per the germline V gene, CDR1 is LGHNA and CDR2 is YSLEER. The trim removed 1 base at V and 2 bases at J, leaving 1 base unmatched. The CDR3 covers 14 residues. Sequences were derived from tumor tissue, sampled after anti-PD-1 treatment. The V gene is TRBV4-3, the J gene TRBJ2-7; 8 bases map to TRBD1. The TCR sequence derives from a human donor with cutaneous squamous cell carcinoma. CDR3 DNA sequence: TGCGCCAGCAGCCAAGGGACAGGGCCCTACGAGCAGTACTTC. This translates into CASSQGTGPYEQYF.